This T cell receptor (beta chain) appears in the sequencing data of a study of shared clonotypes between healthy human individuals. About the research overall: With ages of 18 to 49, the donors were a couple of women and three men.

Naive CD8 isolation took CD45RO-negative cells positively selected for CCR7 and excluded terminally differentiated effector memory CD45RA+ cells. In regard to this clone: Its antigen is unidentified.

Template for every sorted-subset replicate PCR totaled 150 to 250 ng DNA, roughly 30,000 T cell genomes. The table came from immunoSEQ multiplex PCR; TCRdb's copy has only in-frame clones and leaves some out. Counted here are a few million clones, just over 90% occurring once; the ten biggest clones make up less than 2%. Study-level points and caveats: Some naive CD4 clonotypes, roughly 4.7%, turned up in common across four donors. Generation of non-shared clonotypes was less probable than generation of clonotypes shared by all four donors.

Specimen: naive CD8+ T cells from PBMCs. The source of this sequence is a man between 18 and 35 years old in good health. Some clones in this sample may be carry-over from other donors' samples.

This chain's CDR3 is CASSVADNNYEQYF. As DNA, the CDR3 is TGTGCCAGCAGCGTAGCAGACAACAACTACGAGCAGTACTTC. This rearrangement joins TRBV9 to TRBJ2-7; D call uncertain. Germline CDR1 and CDR2: SGDLS and YYNGEE. The CDR3 sequence is 14 residues long. V was trimmed by 0 bases and J by 3 bases, leaving 10 bases between them.